The T cell receptor (beta chain) under discussion was sequenced for a study of CD8 T cells in Susac syndrome. For the study at large: There were Susac syndrome patients who were therapy-naive at blood draw, others on corticosteroids, and others on intravenous immunoglobulin alone.

The authors carried out high-throughput sequencing of TCR beta. They applied it to CD8+ and CD4+ T cells obtained from blood. Under recently defined diagnostic criteria, the patients with Susac syndrome qualified as having definite or probable disease. Germline V CDR1 and CDR2: DFQATT, SNEGSKA (reference sequence). The trim removed 3 bases at V and 2 bases at J, leaving 4 bases unmatched. CDR3 length: 13 residues. The authors reverse transcribed roughly 0.5 to 1 ug RNA with random hexamers. Multiplex PCR with immunoSEQ amplified the TCR beta CDR3 across 54 Vbeta and 13 Jbeta. TCRdb passed the immunoSEQ multiplex PCR reads through MiXCR, listing each CDR3 protein once. The data hold over 150,000 distinct CDR3 sequences, with about 95% observed a single time.

The origin of this receptor is a human donor with Susac syndrome. The chain recombines TRBV20-1 with TRBJ2-7; 7 bases are shared with TRBD1. The sample taken for sequencing was CD4+ T cells from PBMCs. In DNA, the CDR3 is TGCAGTGCTAGGCCGGGACAGACCTACGAGCAGTACTTC. Amino acid sequence: CSARPGQTYEQYF.